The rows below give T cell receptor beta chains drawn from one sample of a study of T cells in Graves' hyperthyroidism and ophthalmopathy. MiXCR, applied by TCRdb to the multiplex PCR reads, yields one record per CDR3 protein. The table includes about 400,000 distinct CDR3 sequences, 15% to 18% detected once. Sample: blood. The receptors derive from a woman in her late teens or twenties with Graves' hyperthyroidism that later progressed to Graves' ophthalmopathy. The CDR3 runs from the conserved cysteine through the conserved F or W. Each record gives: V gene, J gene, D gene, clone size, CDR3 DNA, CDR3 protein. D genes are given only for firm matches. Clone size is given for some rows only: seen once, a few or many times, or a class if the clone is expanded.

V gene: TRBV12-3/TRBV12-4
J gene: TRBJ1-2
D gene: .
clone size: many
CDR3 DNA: TGTGCCAGCAGCCGGCACGGCTACACCTTC
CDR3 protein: CASSRHGYTF

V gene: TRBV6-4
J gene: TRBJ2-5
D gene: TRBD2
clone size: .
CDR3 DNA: TGTGCCAGCAGTGACCCCAGCGGGAGAGGAGAGACCCAGTACTTC
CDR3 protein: CASSDPSGRGETQYF

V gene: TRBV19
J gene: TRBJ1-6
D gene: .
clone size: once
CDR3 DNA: TGTGCCAGTAGTCTTTCCGGGAAAAATAATTCACCCCTCCACTTT
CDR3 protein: CASSLSGKNNSPLHF

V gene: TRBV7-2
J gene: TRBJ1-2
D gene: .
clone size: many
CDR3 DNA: TGTGCCAGCAGCCGACAGGAGCTCCGTTATGGCTACACCTTC
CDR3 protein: CASSRQELRYGYTF

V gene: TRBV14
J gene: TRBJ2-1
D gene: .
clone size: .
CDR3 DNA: TGTGCCAGCAGCCAAGCACCAAAGGGGGACATGGAGCAGTTCTTC
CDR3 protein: CASSQAPKGDMEQFF

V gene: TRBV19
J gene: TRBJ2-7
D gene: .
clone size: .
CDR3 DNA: TGTGCCAGTAGTGGACGGGACGGCTCCTACGAGCAGTACTTC
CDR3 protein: CASSGRDGSYEQYF

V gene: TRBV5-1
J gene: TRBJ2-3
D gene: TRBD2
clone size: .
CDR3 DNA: TGCGCCAGCAGCCGCCTAGCGGGAGTCCCCTCACCACAAGGTACGCAGTATTTT
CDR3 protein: CASSRLAGVPSPQGTQYF

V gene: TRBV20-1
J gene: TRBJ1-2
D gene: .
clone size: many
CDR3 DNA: TGCAGTGCTAGAGAGCCCGGGACGGACTATGGCTACACCTTC
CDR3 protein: CSAREPGTDYGYTF

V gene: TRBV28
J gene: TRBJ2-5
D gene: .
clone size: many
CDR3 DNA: TGTGCCAGCAGTCAGCTCAGGAACCAAGAGACCCAGTACTTC
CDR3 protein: CASSQLRNQETQYF

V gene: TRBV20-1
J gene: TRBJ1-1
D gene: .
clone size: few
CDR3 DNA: TGCAGTGCTCCTAACAGGGACTCGAACACTGAAGCTTTCTTT
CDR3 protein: CSAPNRDSNTEAFF

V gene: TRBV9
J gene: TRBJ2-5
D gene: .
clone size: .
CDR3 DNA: TGTGCCAGCAGCGTAGCAGACGGACGGAGAGAGACCCGGTACTTC
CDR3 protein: CASSVADGRRETRYF

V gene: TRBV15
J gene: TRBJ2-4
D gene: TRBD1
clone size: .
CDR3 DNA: TGTGCCACCAGCATCACGGGACAGGGGAAGGCCGCCAAAAACATTCAGTACTTC
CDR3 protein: CATSITGQGKAAKNIQYF

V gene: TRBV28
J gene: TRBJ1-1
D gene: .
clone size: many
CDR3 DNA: TGTGCCAGCAGTTTATTTCGTGGGGAAGAAGCTTTCTTT
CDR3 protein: CASSLFRGEEAFF

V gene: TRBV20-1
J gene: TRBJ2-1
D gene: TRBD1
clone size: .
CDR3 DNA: TGCAGTGCTGCCGGGGACAGGGCGAGTTTCATCCCCAATGAGCAGTTCTTC
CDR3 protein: CSAAGDRASFIPNEQFF

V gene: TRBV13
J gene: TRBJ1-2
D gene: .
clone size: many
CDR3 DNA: TGTGCCAGCAGCCTCCGGGAGGGCCCCTATGGCTACACCTTC
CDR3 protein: CASSLREGPYGYTF

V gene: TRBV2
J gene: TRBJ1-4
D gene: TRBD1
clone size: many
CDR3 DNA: TGTGCCAGCAGAGATCGGACAGGGGGTGAAAAACTGTTTTTT
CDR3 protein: CASRDRTGGEKLFF

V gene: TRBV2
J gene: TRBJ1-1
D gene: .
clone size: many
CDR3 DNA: TGTGCCAGCAGTGGCACACTCCTCACTGAAGCTTTCTTT
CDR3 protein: CASSGTLLTEAFF

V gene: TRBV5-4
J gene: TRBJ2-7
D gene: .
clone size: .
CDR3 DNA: TGTGCCAGCAGCCCCAGCACTAGCTCCTACGAGCAGTACTTC
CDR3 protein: CASSPSTSSYEQYF

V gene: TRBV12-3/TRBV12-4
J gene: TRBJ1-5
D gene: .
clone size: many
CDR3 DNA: TGTGCCAGCACCCTGGGGGGAAATGGTCAGCCCCAGCATTTT
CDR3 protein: CASTLGGNGQPQHF

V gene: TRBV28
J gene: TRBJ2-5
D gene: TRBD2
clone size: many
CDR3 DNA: TGTGCCAGCAGTAAGGTTAGCGGGAGGGCCATCGAGACCCAGTACTTC
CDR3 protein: CASSKVSGRAIETQYF

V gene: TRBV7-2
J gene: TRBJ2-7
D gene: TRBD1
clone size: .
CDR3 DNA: TGCGCCAGCAGCCAAGACGGACAGGGCTCCTACGAGCAGTACTTC
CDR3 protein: CASSQDGQGSYEQYF

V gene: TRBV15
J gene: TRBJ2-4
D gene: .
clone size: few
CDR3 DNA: TGTGCCACCAGCAGGGTAGCCAAAAACATTCAGTACTTC
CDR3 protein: CATSRVAKNIQYF

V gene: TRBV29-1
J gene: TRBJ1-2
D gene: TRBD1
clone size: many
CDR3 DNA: TGCAGCGTTCTTGCGACAGGGGCAAACTATGGCTACACCTTC
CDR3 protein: CSVLATGANYGYTF

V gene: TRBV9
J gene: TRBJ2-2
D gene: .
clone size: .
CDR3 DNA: TGTGCCAGCAGCGTAGGACTAGGCACCGGGGAGCTGTTTTTT
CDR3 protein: CASSVGLGTGELFF

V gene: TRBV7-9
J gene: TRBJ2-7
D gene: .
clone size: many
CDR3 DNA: TGTGCCAGCAGCCTCCGCGGCGGCGGAGGAAGCAGATCCTACGAGCAGTACTTC
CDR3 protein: CASSLRGGGGSRSYEQYF

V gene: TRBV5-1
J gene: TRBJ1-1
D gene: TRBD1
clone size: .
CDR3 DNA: TGCGCCAGCAGCTTGGATCAGGGGGCGAACACTGAAGCTTTCTTT
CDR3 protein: CASSLDQGANTEAFF

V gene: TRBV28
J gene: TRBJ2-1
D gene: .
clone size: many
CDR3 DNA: TGTGCCACCAAGTGGGAGCCAGGGGTAATGGGGCAGTTCTTC
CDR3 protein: CATKWEPGVMGQFF